Below, 6 T cell receptor beta chains from the same sample are listed, as sequenced in a study of T cell changes during pregnancy in multiple sclerosis. The method was immunoSEQ multiplex PCR; TCRdb's version includes in-frame clones alone and lacks a portion of them. The table has under 120,000 clones, about nine tenths seen once. The sequenced sample was peripheral blood, obtained after pregnancy. These receptors all come from a female donor with multiple sclerosis, enrolled in a pregnancy study.

V gene TRBV19 combines with J gene TRBJ2-1, with D possibly being TRBD2 (5 bases). The V end lost 3 bases, the J end lost 4 bases, and 7 bases lay between the germline ends. This CDR3 has 13 amino acids. Germline V gene data show CDR1 as LNHDA and CDR2 as SQIVND (reference sequence). The CDR3 DNA sequence: TGTGCCAGTAGTATGGCGGGTTACAATGAGCAGTTCTTC. As protein: CASSMAGYNEQFF. The full variable domain, completed using reference TRBV19 and TRBJ2-1, is DGGITQSPKYLFRKEGQNVTLSCEQNLNHDAMYWYRQDPGQGLRLIYYSQIVNDFQKGDIAEGYSVSREKKESFPLTVTSAQKNPTAFYLCASSMAGYNEQFFGPGTRLTVL.

The rearrangement links TRBV2 to TRBJ2-7, with TRBD1 identical over 8 bases. This CDR3 is 13 amino acids long. The trim removed 10 bases at V and 5 bases at J, leaving 10 bases unmatched. Looked up from germline, CDR1 is SNHLY and CDR2 is FYNNEI. CDR3 amino acids: CATEGDRFDEQYF. The DNA for the CDR3 is TGTGCCACTGAAGGGGACAGGTTTGACGAGCAGTACTTC.

The chain joins TRBV5-1 to TRBJ2-7, with D possibly TRBD1 on 5 matching bases. The CDR3 runs 13 residues. Germline-derived CDR1 and CDR2 are SGHRS and YFSETQ. V dropped 3 bases and J dropped 3 bases, with 10 bases sitting between them. The CDR3 DNA reads TGCGCCAGCAGCTCAGGACAAGACTACGAGCAGTACTTC. Translated, it gives CASSSGQDYEQYF.

The V and J genes are TRBV9 and TRBJ2-7; a possible D gene is TRBD1 (5 bases). The CDR3 is 15 residues long. Germline lookup yields CDR1 SGDLS and CDR2 YYNGEE. Trimming shortened V by 2 bases and J by 2 bases, and 14 bases separated the two germline ends. Written as DNA, the CDR3 is TGTGCCAGCAGCGTCGTCGACAGCCCTGCCTACGAGCAGTACTTC. This encodes CASSVVDSPAYEQYF.

The V call is TRBV2, the J call TRBJ1-1, with D maybe TRBD1 (5 bases). The CDR3 totals 15 residues. Germline loops: CDR1 SNHLY, CDR2 FYNNEI. Between the trimmed V and J ends, which lost 4 bases and 3 bases, there was a span of 15 bases. CDR3 protein: CASSVGREGDTEAFF. In DNA, the CDR3 is TGTGCCAGCAGTGTGGGTAGGGAAGGGGACACTGAAGCTTTCTTT.

The V and J genes are TRBV5-5 and TRBJ2-3, with D perhaps matching TRBD2 (5 bases). V was shortened by 4 bases and J by 3 bases, with 15 bases between the two germline ends. CDR3 length equals 15 residues. Germline values: CDR1 SGHKS, CDR2 YYEKEE (reference sequence). The CDR3 DNA reads as TGTGCCAGCAGCCCCGGTTTTCTAGCAACAGATACGCAGTATTTT. Translation gives CASSPGFLATDTQYF.